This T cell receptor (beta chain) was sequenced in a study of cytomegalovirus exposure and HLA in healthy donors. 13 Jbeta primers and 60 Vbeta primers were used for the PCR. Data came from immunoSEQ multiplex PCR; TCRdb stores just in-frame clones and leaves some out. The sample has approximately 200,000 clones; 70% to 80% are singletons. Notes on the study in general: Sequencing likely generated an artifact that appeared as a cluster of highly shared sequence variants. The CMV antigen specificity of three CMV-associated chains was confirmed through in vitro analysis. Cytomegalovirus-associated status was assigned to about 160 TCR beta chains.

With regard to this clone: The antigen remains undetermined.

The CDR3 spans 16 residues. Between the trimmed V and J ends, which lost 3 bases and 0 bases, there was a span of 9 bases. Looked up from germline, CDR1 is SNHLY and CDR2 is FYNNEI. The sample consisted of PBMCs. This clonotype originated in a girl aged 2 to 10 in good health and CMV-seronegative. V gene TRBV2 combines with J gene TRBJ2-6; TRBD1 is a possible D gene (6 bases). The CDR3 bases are TGTGCCAGCAGTGAGACAGGCCGCTCTGGGGCCAACGTCCTGACTTTC. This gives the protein CASSETGRSGANVLTF. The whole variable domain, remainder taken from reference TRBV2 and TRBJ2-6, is EPEVTQTPSHQVTQMGQEVILRCVPISNHLYFYWYRQILGQKVEFLVSFYNNEISEKSEIFDDQFSVERPDGSNFTLKIRSTKLEDSAMYFCASSETGRSGANVLTFGAGSRLTVL.